Shown below are 27 T cell receptor beta chains from a single sample sequenced in a study of cytomegalovirus exposure and HLA in healthy donors. Use of 60 Vbeta and 13 Jbeta primers characterized the PCR. The protocol was immunoSEQ multiplex PCR, while the TCRdb copy is restricted to in-frame clones and leaves out a portion. Among about 150,000 clones, approximately 83% were seen once, and the ten largest hold 1.2%. The specimen was PBMCs. The receptors stem from a boy younger than 10 in good health and CMV-seronegative.

This chain uses TRBV28 with TRBJ2-1, with D maybe TRBD1 (5 bases). This CDR3 has 13 residues. Looked up from germline, CDR1 is MDHEN and CDR2 is SYDVKM. Trimming shortened V by 3 bases and J by 6 bases, and 9 bases separated the two germline ends. The DNA for the CDR3 is TGTGCCAGCAGTTTGGTAGGGGTCAATGAGCAGTTCTTC. It specifies CASSLVGVNEQFF. The full variable domain, in which reference TRBV28 and TRBJ2-1 provide the parts outside the CDR3, is DVKVTQSSRYLVKRTGEKVFLECVQDMDHENMFWYRQDPGLGLRLIYFSYDVKMKEKGDIPEGYSVSREKKERFSLILESASTNQTSMYLCASSLVGVNEQFFGPGTRLTVL.

The V and J genes are TRBV5-6 and TRBJ1-5; no clear D gene. The CDR3 is 14 residues long. Trimming took 1 base from V and 2 from J, leaving 7 bases between them. Germline V gives CDR1 SGHDT, CDR2 YYEEEE. The CDR3 region is CASSLSGGNQPQHF. The CDR3, as DNA: TGTGCCAGCAGCTTGTCCGGGGGCAATCAGCCCCAGCATTTT. Drawing the rest from reference TRBV5-6 and TRBJ1-5, the complete variable domain is DAGVTQSPTHLIKTRGQQVTLRCSPKSGHDTVSWYQQALGQGPQFIFQYYEEEERQRGNFPDRFSGHQFPNYSSELNVNALLLGDSALYLCASSLSGGNQPQHFGDGTRLSIL.

The chain links TRBV5-1 to TRBJ2-5; D remains ambiguous. The CDR3 covers 13 residues. V was trimmed by 4 bases and J by 2 bases, leaving 9 bases between them. The germline gives CDR1 SGHRS, CDR2 YFSETQ. CDR3 protein: CASSITAQETQYF. In nucleotides, the CDR3 is TGCGCCAGCAGCATAACAGCACAAGAGACCCAGTACTTC.

The chain uses TRBV27 and TRBJ1-2; D is undetermined. This CDR3 is built from 13 residues. Trimming removed 3 bases at V and 10 bases at J, with 15 bases between. CDR1 MNHEY and CDR2 SMNVEV come from the germline V gene (reference sequence). The CDR3 loop reads CASSFGGNLAYTF. CDR3 bases: TGTGCCAGCAGTTTTGGAGGGAATCTTGCCTACACCTTC.

The rearrangement links TRBV6-1 to TRBJ2-6, with TRBD1 matching over 8 bases. Losses at the gene ends were 2 bases for V and 2 bases for J; bases not matched to a gene: 5. Germline V gene lookup returns CDR1 MNHNS and CDR2 SASEGT. The length of the CDR3 is 17 residues. The CDR3 region has the DNA TGTGCCAGCAGTGAACAGGGGGCGGGCGCTGGGGCCAACGTCCTGACTTTC. The encoded protein is CASSEQGAGAGANVLTF.

V usage is TRBV5-1 and J usage is TRBJ2-1; D is possibly TRBD1 (6 bases). Between the trimmed V and J ends, which lost 3 bases and 7 bases, there was a span of 14 bases. CDR1 is SGHRS and CDR2 is YFSETQ in the germline V gene. The CDR3 loop spans 14 amino acids. The CDR3: CASSSLGTPNEQFF. The DNA of the CDR3 is TGCGCCAGCAGCTCTCTCGGGACACCTAATGAGCAGTTCTTC.

The V and J genes are TRBV6-1 and TRBJ1-2; D unresolved. Deletions cut 2 bases from V and 4 bases from J, with 8 bases between. The V gene's germline CDR1 is MNHNS and CDR2 SASEGT. The CDR3 runs to 13 residues. This chain's CDR3 is CASSELGSYGYTF. The CDR3 coding sequence is TGTGCCAGCAGTGAACTGGGGAGCTATGGCTACACCTTC.

The chain is built from TRBV11-2 and TRBJ2-3; a possible D gene is TRBD2 (6 bases). Looked up from germline, CDR1 is SGHAT and CDR2 is FQNNGV. V was shortened by 5 bases and J by 7 bases, with 13 bases between the two germline ends. The CDR3 sequence is 13 residues long. This CDR3 is CASSTTSPYTQYF. In DNA, the CDR3 is TGTGCCAGCAGCACCACTAGCCCCTATACGCAGTATTTT.

The rearrangement uses TRBV6-5 and TRBJ2-2, with D possibly matching TRBD2 (6 bases). Trimming took off 5 bases at V and 6 bases at J, with 16 bases between the two ends. CDR3 length equals 15 residues. Germline V lookup: CDR1 MNHEY, CDR2 SVGAGI. CDR3 in amino acids: CASSHRPGAAGELFF. CDR3 DNA: TGTGCCAGCAGTCACCGCCCGGGAGCCGCCGGGGAGCTGTTTTTT.

The chain links TRBV6-5 to TRBJ1-2; TRBD1 is a possible D gene (5 bases). Trimming removed 5 bases from V and 8 bases from J, with 15 bases in between. The CDR3 has 13 amino acids. CDR1 is MNHEY and CDR2 is SVGAGI in the germline V gene. In nucleotides, the CDR3 is TGTGCCAGCAGTAACCTCAAGGGGTCGGGCTACACCTTC. Translation: CASSNLKGSGYTF.

As for this clone: The same CDR3 arises from other DNA sequences in this sample as well. The chain carries TRBV12-5 and TRBJ2-7; TRBD1 is a possible D gene (5 bases). This CDR3 contains 14 residues. The ends were cut back, 0 bases at V and 6 bases at J, with 12 bases in the middle. Per the germline V gene, CDR1 is LGHNT and CDR2 is FRNRAP. The CDR3 loop is CASGLVQGTGEQYF. In nucleotides, the CDR3 is TGTGCTAGTGGTTTGGTCCAGGGAACGGGCGAGCAGTACTTC.

The chain couples TRBV21-1 to TRBJ2-7; TRBD2, the D gene given by the table, was not confirmed from the DNA. TRBV21-1 is a known pseudogene. The CDR3 runs to 19 residues. Here the CDR3 reads CASSTETGLADPSSYEQYF. The CDR3 DNA follows: TGTGCCAGCAGCACGGAGACGGGACTAGCGGACCCAAGCTCCTACGAGCAGTACTTC.

The chain uses TRBV21-1 and TRBJ1-2; the table's TRBD1 call for D was not verified on the DNA. TRBV21-1 is a recognized pseudogene. The CDR3 spans 15 residues. This CDR3 is CASSSQGKANYGYTF. In DNA form, the CDR3 reads TGTGCCAGCAGCAGTCAGGGGAAAGCTAACTATGGCTACACCTTC.

In this sample, this clone turned up once. The CDR3 reads CASSLGGGRGRHNEQFF. The CDR3 DNA reads TGTGCCAGCAGCTTAGGGGGGGGGCGGGGGAGACACAATGAGCAGTTCTTC. The chain employs TRBV13 and TRBJ2-1; tentative D call: TRBD2 (7 bases). The germline V and J ends were trimmed by 0 bases and 5 bases, with 17 bases remaining between them. The CDR3 runs to 17 residues. The germline V gene encodes CDR1 PRHDT and CDR2 FYEKMQ (reference sequence).

This clone was recorded once. The V call is TRBV9, the J call TRBJ2-1; weak D call: TRBD2 (5 bases). Germline CDR1 and CDR2: SGDLS and YYNGEE. CDR3 size: 13 residues. The germline V and J ends were trimmed by 0 bases and 7 bases, with 8 bases remaining between them. CDR3 protein: CASSVVDSNEQFF. CDR3 nucleotides: TGTGCCAGCAGCGTAGTGGACTCTAATGAGCAGTTCTTC.

This chain connects TRBV6-5 to TRBJ1-1, with D hard to call. Germline V gene data show CDR1 as MNHEY and CDR2 as SVGAGI. The CDR3 sequence is 14 residues long. Trimming left V 6 bases short and J 1 base short, with 12 bases between. The CDR3 DNA sequence: TGTGCCAGCAGCCTTAACCGAGGGAACACTGAAGCTTTCTTT. It codes for CASSLNRGNTEAFF.

V is TRBV7-9 and J is TRBJ2-7; possibly TRBD2 for D (6 bases). CDR3 length: 16 residues. V gave up 5 bases and J gave up 4 bases, with 21 bases separating them. Germline values: CDR1 SEHNR, CDR2 FQNEAQ (reference sequence). CDR3 residues: CASSPWAPGEGYEQYF. The CDR3 DNA sequence: TGTGCCAGCAGCCCTTGGGCGCCGGGAGAGGGTTACGAGCAGTACTTC.

The chain is built from TRBV15 and TRBJ1-5, with D tentatively TRBD1 (5 bases). Germline assignment: CDR1 LNHNV and CDR2 YYDKDF (reference sequence). This CDR3 contains 15 residues. Deletions cut 1 base from V and 4 bases from J, with 11 bases between. Written as DNA, the CDR3 is TGTGCCACCAGCAGAGGACAGATATTAAATCAGCCCCAGCATTTT. Protein product: CATSRGQILNQPQHF. Complete variable domain (other parts from reference TRBV15 and TRBJ1-5): DAMVIQNPRYQVTQFGKPVTLSCSQTLNHNVMYWYQQKSSQAPKLLFHYYDKDFNNEADTPDNFQSRRPNTSFCFLDIRSPGLGDTAMYLCATSRGQILNQPQHFGDGTRLSIL.

The V gene is TRBV5-6, the J gene TRBJ2-1; TRBD1 matches at 8 bases. With 6 bases clipped from V and 5 bases from J, the junction kept 19 bases outside the gene matches. The CDR3 length is 18 residues. Germline CDR1 and CDR2: SGHDT and YYEEEE. The CDR3 here is CASKTSGTGRLLDNEQFF. The CDR3 region has the DNA TGTGCCAGCAAAACCTCCGGGACAGGTAGACTACTAGACAATGAGCAGTTCTTC.

This chain connects TRBV7-6 to TRBJ2-7; the match to TRBD2 covers 11 bases. The germline V gene encodes CDR1 SGHVS and CDR2 FNYEAQ. This CDR3 has 14 residues. V lost 5 bases to trimming and J lost 7 bases; unmatched junction nucleotides: 7. The CDR3 reads CASSQPLAGGEQYF. CDR3 nucleotide sequence: TGTGCCAGCAGCCAGCCCCTAGCGGGAGGTGAGCAGTACTTC.

CDR3 amino acids: CASSPIGGEGDYGYTF. In nucleotides, the CDR3 is TGTGCCAGCAGTCCAATCGGGGGGGAAGGGGACTATGGCTACACCTTC. The chain joins TRBV27 to TRBJ1-2; D may be TRBD1 (5 bases). This CDR3 contains 16 residues. Trimming took off 5 bases at V and 3 bases at J, with 19 bases between the two ends. Per the germline V gene, CDR1 is MNHEY and CDR2 is SMNVEV (reference sequence).

The table lists this clone with a count of one. This chain joins TRBV2 and TRBJ2-7; a weak D match, TRBD2 (6 bases). This CDR3 has 14 residues. V was cut by 6 bases and J by 3 bases, with 15 bases left in between. CDR1 is SNHLY, CDR2 FYNNEI, per germline. Here the CDR3 reads CASRGTRAYYEQYF. The CDR3 nucleotides are TGTGCCAGCAGAGGGACTCGGGCCTACTACGAGCAGTACTTC.

J is TRBJ2-2 and V is TRBV25-1; the D is unclear. Germline CDR1 is MGHDK and CDR2 is SYGVNS. The CDR3 totals 14 residues. The germline V and J ends were trimmed by 1 base and 6 bases, with 9 bases remaining between them. CDR3 nucleotides: TGTGCCAGCAGTGAATTCGGAGTTGCCGGGGAGCTGTTTTTT. Translation: CASSEFGVAGELFF. The full variable domain, its missing parts supplied by reference TRBV25-1 and TRBJ2-2, is EADIYQTPRYLVIGTGKKITLECSQTMGHDKMYWYQQDPGMELHLIHYSYGVNSTEKGDLSSESTVSRIRTEHFPLTLESARPSHTSQYLCASSEFGVAGELFFGEGSRLTVL.

This clone was observed a handful of times. This chain joins TRBV10-3 and TRBJ2-3; TRBD2 aligns across 7 bases. CDR1 and CDR2 (germline): ENHRY, SYGVKD. This CDR3 has 14 residues. Unmatched junction bases numbered 10, after V lost 11 bases and J lost 2 bases. The CDR3: CAVSSGVDTDTQYF. The CDR3 bases are TGTGCCGTGAGCAGCGGGGTGGACACAGATACGCAGTATTTT.

The chain joins TRBV6-1 to TRBJ1-6; 7 bases are a match to TRBD1. V trimming: 5 bases; J trimming: 11 bases; junction bases outside the gene matches: 9. Germline values: CDR1 MNHNS, CDR2 SASEGT. The CDR3 runs 14 residues. CDR3 DNA sequence: TGTGCCAGCAGTCCTCGGACAGGCGGGACACCCCTCCACTTT. This sequence encodes CASSPRTGGTPLHF.

The genes are TRBV6-1 and TRBJ1-6, with D tentatively TRBD1 (6 bases). This CDR3 has 16 residues. Germline values: CDR1 MNHNS, CDR2 SASEGT. Trimming removed 1 base from V and 6 bases from J, with 13 bases in between. The CDR3 here is CASSEVVRGGNSPLHF. In DNA, the CDR3 is TGTGCCAGCAGTGAAGTCGTCAGGGGTGGTAATTCACCCCTCCACTTT.

This clone occurred once. DNA of the CDR3: TGCGCCAGCAGCCAAGAGACAATTTCGTGGGGCAATCAGCCCCAGCATTTT. Its translation is CASSQETISWGNQPQHF. The rearrangement uses TRBV4-3 and TRBJ1-5; D is unclear. This CDR3 spans 17 amino acids. From germline, CDR1 is LGHNA and CDR2 YSLEER. V lost 0 bases and J lost 2, with 14 bases in between.